The source of this T cell receptor beta chain is a study of T cells in localized non-small cell lung cancer. Comments on this clone: Antigen unknown.

General study findings and limits: Overall survival was longer when the density of T cells in the blood was higher.

Generated by immunoSEQ multiplex PCR, the TCRdb table keeps only in-frame clones and is missing some. The repertoire holds tens of thousands of clones, with 90% as singletons. The source is a woman aged 35 to 75 with stage I lung adenocarcinoma. The sequencing here drew on peripheral blood, taken before any cancer treatment.

The CDR3 DNA reads as TGCGCCAGCAGCTTGGAAGAGGGAGGCGAGCAGTACTTC. Translated: CASSLEEGGEQYF. The chain links TRBV5-1 to TRBJ2-7; possible D gene TRBD2, 6 bases. With 0 bases removed from V and 6 bases from J, the gap between germline ends came to 10 bases. From germline, CDR1 is SGHRS and CDR2 YFSETQ. The CDR3 contains 13 residues.